The text below deals with one T cell receptor beta chain. Original handling: Quantification of nucleated cells was approximated via reference gene primer amplification. The protocol was immunoSEQ multiplex PCR, while the TCRdb copy is restricted to in-frame clones and leaves out a portion. For V, J and clone size, that table is used; D and trimming come from the DNA. The sample shows 360,000 or so clones, roughly 90% of them seen only once. Enrollment of patients from Seattle took place during active infection, with longitudinal follow-up. This specimen comes from a study of blood T cell repertoires in COVID-19. On the study more broadly: PBMCs, B-cell-depleted T cells, or T cells provided the cDNA or gDNA that made up the material.

The CDR3 runs 15 residues. The V gene end was trimmed by 4 bases and the J gene end by 7 bases; junction bases not matched to a gene: 10. From germline, CDR1 is SGHRS and CDR2 YFSETQ. This sequence joins TRBV5-1 and TRBJ2-7; 11 bases are a match to TRBD2. The TCR was taken from a woman aged 55-70 years with COVID-19, enrolled during active disease. The specimen sequenced was peripheral blood. As DNA, the CDR3 is TGCGCCAGCAGCCCGAAGCCTAGCGGGGGGCTGGAGCAGTACTTC. Translating it yields CASSPKPSGGLEQYF. The variable domain in full, with the rest retrieved from reference TRBV5-1 and TRBJ2-7, is KAGVTQTPRYLIKTRGQQVTLSCSPISGHRSVSWYQQTPGQGLQFLFEYFSETQRNKGNFPGRFSGRQFSNSRSEMNVSTLELGDSALYLCASSPKPSGGLEQYFGPGTRLTVT.